This T cell receptor (beta chain) was observed in a study of T cell repertoires in cytomegalovirus infection. Study details: The authors used CMV epitopes that were HLA-C-restricted (recently identified) and HLA-B-restricted (well studied). The public TCR beta signatures pointed to both CMV infection and matching HLA type.

TCRdb re-called the reads through MiXCR, storing one row per CDR3 protein. The table lists under 850,000 distinct CDR3 sequences, 30% to 35% of them singletons, with roughly 18% in the top ten. The V gene lost 2 bases and the J gene lost 3 bases, with 5 bases spanning the gap. This CDR3 contains 13 residues. CDR1 is MGHDK and CDR2 is SYGVNS in the germline V gene. This clonotype was seen a handful of times. Its specificity is unknown. The origin of this receptor is a human donor in good health (CMV status not recorded). Some clones in this sample may be carry-over from other donors' samples. The chain couples TRBV25-1 to TRBJ2-1; no clear D. The specimen was cultured PBMCs, collected from culture after CMV antigen stimulation. CDR3 DNA: TGTGCCAGCAGTGAAGGTATCTACAATGAGCAGTTCTTC. Translation: CASSEGIYNEQFF.